This is a list of T cell receptor beta chains from one sample in a study of cytomegalovirus exposure and HLA in healthy donors. Clones were read by immunoSEQ multiplex PCR, and TCRdb kept only the in-frame ones, dropping some. With under 150,000 clones in the sample, the ten largest clones hold just under 2%. Sequences were obtained from PBMCs. These receptors all stem from a woman aged 55-70 years in good health and CMV-seronegative. CDR3s leave out the opening cysteine and the closing phenylalanine or tryptophan. The D gene is left open where the match is weak.

V,D,J,CDR3
TRBV19,-,TRBJ1-5,ASSMGQGNQPQH
TRBV28,TRBD1,TRBJ1-5,ASSSGTGAISPQH
TRBV4-1,-,TRBJ2-3,ASSQEHSTDTQY
TRBV11-2,TRBD2,TRBJ2-3,ASSRLAGLGTDTQY
TRBV7-8,TRBD2,TRBJ2-3,ASSPGAGGTDTQY
TRBV7-9,TRBD2,TRBJ2-2,ASSSRLGSGITGELF
TRBV5-1,TRBD2,TRBJ2-7,ASMVTTGGLSYEQY
TRBV25-1,-,TRBJ2-1,ASSPTGGESYNEQF
TRBV21-1,-,TRBJ2-3,ASSFCSASGTLHPSTDTQY
TRBV4-1,TRBD2,TRBJ2-3,ASSLGPARGAGSTDTQY
TRBV6-1,-,TRBJ1-6,ASRLTGPLFH
TRBV7-8,TRBD1,TRBJ2-7,ASSFGTGEYEQY
TRBV19,-,TRBJ2-5,ASSRGRRETQY
TRBV2,TRBD1,TRBJ1-6,ASTLQGAHSPLH
TRBV28,-,TRBJ1-1,ASGDTREAF
TRBV6-5,TRBD1,TRBJ2-1,ASSYGGQYNEQF
TRBV10-3,TRBD2,TRBJ2-2,AISESPPGTSGSGNTGELF
TRBV27,TRBD1,TRBJ1-1,ASRITGDTEAF
TRBV19,TRBD2,TRBJ2-2,ASSKSGGLAGELF
TRBV28,-,TRBJ1-3,ASSLPYPGSSGNTIY
TRBV27,TRBD1,TRBJ1-1,ASSFGTGGNTEAF
TRBV5-1,-,TRBJ1-5,ASSLVEGNQPQH
TRBV10-3,-,TRBJ2-7,AISDSTYEQY
TRBV5-1,-,TRBJ2-3,ASGLGAPTDTQY
TRBV30,TRBD2,TRBJ2-7,AWSTSGMIYEQY
TRBV6-4,-,TRBJ1-6,ASSPGGGVPNSPLH